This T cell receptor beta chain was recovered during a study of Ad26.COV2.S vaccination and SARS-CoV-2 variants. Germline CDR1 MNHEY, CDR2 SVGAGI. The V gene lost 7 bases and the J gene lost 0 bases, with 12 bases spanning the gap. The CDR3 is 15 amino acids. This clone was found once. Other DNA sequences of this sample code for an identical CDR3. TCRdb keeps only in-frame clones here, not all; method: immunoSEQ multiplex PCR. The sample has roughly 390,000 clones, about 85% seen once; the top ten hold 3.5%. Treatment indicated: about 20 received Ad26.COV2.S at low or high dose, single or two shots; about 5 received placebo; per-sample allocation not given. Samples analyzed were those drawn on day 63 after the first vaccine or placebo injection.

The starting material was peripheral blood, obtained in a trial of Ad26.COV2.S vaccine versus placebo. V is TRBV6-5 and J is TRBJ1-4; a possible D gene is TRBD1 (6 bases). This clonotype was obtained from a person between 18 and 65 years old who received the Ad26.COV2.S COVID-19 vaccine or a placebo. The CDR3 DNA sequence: TGTGCCAGCAAACTGACAGGATCAACTAATGAAAAACTGTTTTTT. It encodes CASKLTGSTNEKLFF.